What follows are 16 T cell receptor beta chains derived from one specimen sequenced in a study of spatial heterogeneity in lung cancer. TCRdb fed the 5' RACE reads into MiXCR, producing one record per CDR3 protein. The table shows roughly 60,000 distinct CDR3 sequences, with 7.5% to 9% occurring only once. Time point: sample taken at primary tumor resection. Unsorted whole RNA of tumor, nontumor lung or frozen PBMC was sequenced. The sequenced sample was PBMCs, obtained at surgery. The receptors shown here come from a female donor with early-stage non-small cell lung cancer.

This clonotype was seen ten or more times. The rearrangement joins TRBV12-3 or TRBV12-4 to TRBJ2-5; D not certain. This CDR3 is built from 13 residues. The V and J ends lost 6 bases and 7 bases respectively, with 15 bases between them. The CDR3 DNA reads as TGTGCCAGCAGCATAGACCGCCTGGGGACCCAGTACTTC. Its protein is CASSIDRLGTQYF.

This clonotype was seen at least ten times. V gene TRBV5-4 combines with J gene TRBJ2-1; 12 nucleotides align to TRBD2. CDR1 is SGHNT, CDR2 YYREEE, per germline (reference sequence). CDR3 length: 16 residues. The trim removed 4 bases at V and 8 bases at J, leaving 10 bases unmatched. CDR3 in DNA: TGTGCCAGCAGCCCGCTAGCGGGAGGGCCTCGTTATGAGCAGTTCTTC. Encoded protein: CASSPLAGGPRYEQFF.

This clonotype was seen many times. This sequence joins TRBV3-1 and TRBJ2-3; 8 positions match TRBD2. In germline, CDR1 is LGHDT, CDR2 YNNKEL (reference sequence). With 8 bases clipped from V and 3 bases from J, the junction kept 7 bases outside the gene matches. The CDR3 runs 14 residues. This CDR3 is CASVAGRGTDTQYF. The CDR3, as DNA: TGTGCCAGCGTAGCGGGACGTGGGACAGATACGCAGTATTTT.

This clonotype was counted at least ten times. The rearrangement joins TRBV5-1 to TRBJ1-4; 9 bases align to TRBD1. Germline-derived CDR1 and CDR2 are SGHRS and YFSETQ. The CDR3 spans 14 residues. Losses at the gene ends were 5 bases for V and 8 bases for J; bases not matched to a gene: 7. CDR3 loop: CASSSGQGKEKLFF. For the CDR3, the DNA is TGCGCCAGCAGTTCGGGACAGGGAAAGGAAAAACTGTTTTTT.

In its sample, this clonotype was seen a few times. The rearrangement joins TRBV28 to TRBJ1-2; the match to TRBD1 covers 11 bases. The CDR3 is made up of 17 amino acids. Trimming at V came to 4 bases and at J to 8 bases, leaving 15 bases not matched to a gene. Germline CDR1 reads MDHEN; CDR2 reads SYDVKM. Written as DNA, the CDR3 is TGTGCCAGCAGTTCGGGACAGGGGGAGAGCGGACGAAAAGGCTACACCTTC. This encodes CASSSGQGESGRKGYTF.

The sample holds many counts of this clonotype. V and J are TRBV5-1 and TRBJ1-5, with 9 bases that match TRBD1. V gave up 2 bases and J gave up 4 bases; unmatched junction bases: 4. The CDR3 length is 15 residues. Germline V gene data show CDR1 as SGHRS and CDR2 as YFSETQ. For the CDR3, the DNA is TGCGCCAGCAGCTTACAGGGGGCGCGGAATCAGCCCCAGCATTTT. Its translation is CASSLQGARNQPQHF.

A few counts support this clonotype. CDR3 residues: CSADSVQMAQYF. The DNA of the CDR3 is TGCAGTGCTGATAGCGTTCAGATGGCCCAGTACTTC. This chain joins TRBV20-1 and TRBJ2-5; weak D call: TRBD2 (5 bases). V was pared by 5 bases and J by 9 bases, with 16 bases between. This CDR3 spans 12 amino acids. CDR1 and CDR2 (germline): DFQATT, SNEGSKA (reference sequence).

Ten or more counts support this clonotype. The rearrangement links TRBV5-6 to TRBJ1-3; no reliable D call. The germline V gene has CDR1 SGHDT and CDR2 YYEEEE. The CDR3 has 16 residues. The V end lost 0 bases, the J end lost 0 bases, and 10 bases lay between the germline ends. The chain's CDR3 is CASSLAGDFSGNTIYF. CDR3 sequence (DNA): TGTGCCAGCAGCTTGGCCGGAGATTTCTCTGGAAACACCATATATTTT.

The chain couples TRBV7-2 to TRBJ2-7, with D possibly being TRBD2 (6 bases). CDR1 and CDR2 from the germline V gene are SGHTA and FQGNSA. The CDR3 runs to 14 residues. V dropped 1 base and J dropped 0 bases, with 7 bases sitting between them. The CDR3 DNA reads TGTGCCAGCAGCTTAGTCGGGAGCTCCTACGAGCAGTACGTC. Its protein is CASSLVGSSYEQYV.

In its sample, this clonotype was seen a few times. This chain joins TRBV5-1 and TRBJ1-4; D is uncertain. The V gene lost 2 bases and the J gene lost 3 bases, with 8 bases spanning the gap. Germline lookup yields CDR1 SGHRS and CDR2 YFSETQ. This CDR3 spans 14 amino acids. CDR3 in amino acids: CASSLGQPNEKLFF. For the CDR3, the DNA is TGCGCCAGCAGCTTAGGTCAGCCTAATGAAAAACTGTTTTTT.

The rearrangement links TRBV5-4 to TRBJ1-4; 10 bases line up with TRBD1. CDR1 is SGHNT, CDR2 YYREEE, per germline (reference sequence). Trimming cost V 3 bases and J 8 bases; bases outside gene matches: 16. CDR3 length: 18 residues. CDR3: CASSSGQGPSRFNEKLFF. CDR3 sequence (DNA): TGTGCCAGCAGCTCGGGACAGGGGCCTTCTCGTTTCAACGAAAAACTGTTTTTT.

This sequence joins TRBV20-1 and TRBJ2-1; no definite D call. The germline CDR1 and CDR2 sequences are DFQATT and SNEGSKA (reference sequence). V lost 4 bases and J lost 1, with 8 bases in between. The CDR3 contains 13 residues. The CDR3, as DNA: TGCAGTGCTACGGTAGGATCCTACAATGAGCAGTTCTTC. It is translated as CSATVGSYNEQFF.

This clonotype was seen ten or more times. This chain joins TRBV2 and TRBJ1-1; D remains unclear. CDR1 and CDR2 from the germline V gene are SNHLY and FYNNEI. The V and J ends lost 6 bases and 1 base respectively, with 9 bases between them. The CDR3 totals 13 residues. CDR3 sequence: CASSRETNTEAFF. The CDR3 nucleotides are TGTGCCAGCAGCCGGGAGACGAACACTGAAGCTTTCTTT.

This clonotype was detected ten times or more. The rearrangement links TRBV12-3 or TRBV12-4 to TRBJ2-2, with TRBD2 matching 11 bases. The CDR3 extends over 14 amino acids. Losses at the gene ends were 7 bases for V and 9 bases for J; bases not matched to a gene: 7. The CDR3 is CASNPSGGQRELFF. CDR3 nucleotides: TGTGCCAGCAACCCTAGCGGGGGGCAGAGGGAGCTGTTTTTT.

The chain combines TRBV2 with TRBJ1-2, with D perhaps TRBD1 (5 bases). The CDR3 runs to 14 residues. In germline, CDR1 is SNHLY, CDR2 FYNNEI. V lost 2 bases and J lost 4, with 11 bases in between. For the CDR3, the DNA is TGTGCCAGCAGTGAAAACGGGGCCACCTATGGCTACACCTTC. Translating gives CASSENGATYGYTF.

This clonotype was seen repeatedly, ten times or more. The chain couples TRBV20-1 to TRBJ2-5, with TRBD2 matching 9 bases. CDR1 and CDR2 from the germline V gene are DFQATT and SNEGSKA (reference sequence). This CDR3 comprises 15 residues. V gave up 5 bases and J gave up 1 base; unmatched junction bases: 8. The CDR3 sequence: CSAPSSGAFQETQYF. In DNA, the CDR3 is TGCAGTGCTCCTTCTAGCGGGGCGTTCCAAGAGACCCAGTACTTC.